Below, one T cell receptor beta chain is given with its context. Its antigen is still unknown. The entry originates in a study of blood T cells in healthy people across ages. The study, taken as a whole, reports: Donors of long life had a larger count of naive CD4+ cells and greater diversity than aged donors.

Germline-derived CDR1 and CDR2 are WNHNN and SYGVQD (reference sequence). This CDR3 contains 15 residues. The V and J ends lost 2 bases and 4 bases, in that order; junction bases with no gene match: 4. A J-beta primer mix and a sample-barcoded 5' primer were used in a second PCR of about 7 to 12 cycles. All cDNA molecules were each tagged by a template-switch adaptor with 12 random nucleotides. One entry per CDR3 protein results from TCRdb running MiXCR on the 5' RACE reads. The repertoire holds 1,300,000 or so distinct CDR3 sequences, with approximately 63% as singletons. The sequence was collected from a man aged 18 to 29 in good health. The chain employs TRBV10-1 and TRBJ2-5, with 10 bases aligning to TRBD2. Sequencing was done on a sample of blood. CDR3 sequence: CASSELAGDPETQYF. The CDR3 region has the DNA TGCGCCAGCAGTGAGCTAGCGGGGGATCCAGAGACCCAGTACTTC.